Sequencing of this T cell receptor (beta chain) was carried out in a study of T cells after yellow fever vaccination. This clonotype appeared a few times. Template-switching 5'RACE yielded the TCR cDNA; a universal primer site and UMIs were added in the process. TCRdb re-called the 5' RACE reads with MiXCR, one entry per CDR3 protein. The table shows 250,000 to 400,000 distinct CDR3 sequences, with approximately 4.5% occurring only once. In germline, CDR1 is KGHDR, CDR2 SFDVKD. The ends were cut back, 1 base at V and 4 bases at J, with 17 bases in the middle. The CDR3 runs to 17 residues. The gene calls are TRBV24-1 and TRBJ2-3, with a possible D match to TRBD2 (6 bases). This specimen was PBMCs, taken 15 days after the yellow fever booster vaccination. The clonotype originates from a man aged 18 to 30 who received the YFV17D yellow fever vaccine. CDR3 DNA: TGTGCCACCAGTGATTTTGCCGGCGGGGTCTCCTCAGATACGCAGTATTTT. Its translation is CATSDFAGGVSSDTQYF.